This TCR beta chain was found in a study of T cells after somatic rescue of genetic block. This CDR3 has 14 amino acids. Germline assignment: CDR1 LGHNA and CDR2 YSLEER. Trimming removed 4 bases from V and 8 bases from J, with 15 bases in between. Only a few counts were recorded for this clone. Measured with immunoSEQ multiplex PCR; TCRdb has only the in-frame clones, and not every one. The sample shows 55,000 to 75,000 clones, about 90% of them seen only once. The receptor comes from a man aged 35-49 years. The rearrangement joins TRBV4-3 to TRBJ2-1; D tentatively reads TRBD1 or TRBD2 (5 bases each). Sequenced material: peripheral blood mononuclear cells (PBMCs). This CDR3 reads CASSRGPPGDEQFF. The CDR3 bases are TGCGCCAGCAGCCGGGGACCCCCCGGCGATGAGCAGTTCTTC.